The sequence of this T cell receptor beta chain was determined in a study of beta chain features in type 1 diabetes. Study-level findings and limits: Whether TCRB rearrangement is influenced by HLA type went unresolved here. Moderate but significant shortening of TCRB CDR3s was recorded in all four CD4+ subsets from Type 1 diabetes patients.

The study reverse transcribed the entire isolated RNA, so it sequenced expressed TCRB transcripts. Profiling relied on immunoSEQ multiplex PCR, and the TCRdb table lists in-frame clones only, not all of them. The table has 200,000 to 300,000 clones, roughly 21% seen once. Deletions cut 3 bases from V and 1 base from J, with 8 bases between. This CDR3 is 14 amino acids long. Germline CDR1 reads KGHSH; CDR2 reads LQKENI. This clone has more than one count but fewer than ten. As yet, its antigen is unknown. One heparinised blood draw averaging approximately 120 mL was given by each donor. The clonotype was recovered from a woman between 40 and 55 years old with type 1 diabetes. This chain uses TRBV18 with TRBJ2-3, with a weak D call TRBD1 (6 bases). Sequenced material: naive CD4+ T cells from blood. CDR3 nucleotides: TGTGCCAGCTCACCGAACAGGGGCACAGATACGCAGTATTTT. Amino acids: CASSPNRGTDTQYF.